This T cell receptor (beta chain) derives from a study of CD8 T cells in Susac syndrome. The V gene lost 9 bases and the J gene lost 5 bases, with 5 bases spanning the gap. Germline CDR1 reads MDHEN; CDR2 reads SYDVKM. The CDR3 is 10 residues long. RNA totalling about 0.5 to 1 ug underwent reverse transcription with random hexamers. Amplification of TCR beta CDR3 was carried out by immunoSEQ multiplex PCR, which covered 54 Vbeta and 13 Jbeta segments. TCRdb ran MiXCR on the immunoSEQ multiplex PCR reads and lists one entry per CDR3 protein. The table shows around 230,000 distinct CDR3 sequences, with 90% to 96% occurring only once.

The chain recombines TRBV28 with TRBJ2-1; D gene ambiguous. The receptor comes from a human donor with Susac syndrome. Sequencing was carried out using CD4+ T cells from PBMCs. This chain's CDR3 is CASSNNEQFF. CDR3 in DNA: TGTGCCAGTTCCAACAATGAGCAGTTCTTC.